Listed here are 20 T cell receptor beta chains from one sample, sequenced in a study of response to subunit inactivated influenza vaccine. One entry per CDR3 protein, called by TCRdb with MiXCR from the RT-PCR reads. The repertoire holds approximately 520,000 distinct CDR3 sequences, with 25% as singletons. The specimen comprised CD4+ T cells sorted from PBMCs, sampled 5 days after vaccination. These receptors originate from a man in his fifties or sixties who received an inactivated influenza vaccine.

This clonotype was observed many times. The chain links TRBV18 to TRBJ2-3, with D uncertain. The CDR3 spans 11 residues. Trimming took 3 bases from V and 4 from J, leaving 2 bases between them. CDR1 is KGHSH and CDR2 is LQKENI in the germline V gene. In DNA form, the CDR3 reads TGTGCCAGCTCACCCGCAGATACGCAGTATTTT. This gives the protein CASSPADTQYF.

This clonotype was counted many times. V gene TRBV12-3 or TRBV12-4 combines with J gene TRBJ1-1; no definite D call. The CDR3 is 13 residues long. Trimming took 7 bases from V and 4 from J, leaving 13 bases between them. In DNA, the CDR3 is TGTGCCAGCACGGGAGTAGGGAGCACTGAAGCTTTCTTT. This translates into CASTGVGSTEAFF.

This clonotype was seen a single time. This chain uses TRBV30 with TRBJ1-2; no clear D gene. Per germline, CDR1 GTSNPN and CDR2 SVGIG (reference sequence). CDR3 length: 14 amino acids. V was clipped by 3 bases and J by 8 bases, with 19 bases between them. The CDR3 region is CAWRAGGGHGGYTF. The CDR3 region has the DNA TGTGCCTGGAGGGCCGGAGGAGGGCACGGGGGCTACACCTTC.

There are many counts of this clonotype. V gene TRBV6-1 combines with J gene TRBJ1-1; TRBD1 agrees at 8 bases. Unmatched junction bases numbered 4, after V lost 5 bases and J lost 5 bases. This CDR3 is 13 amino acids long. Germline lookup yields CDR1 MNHNS and CDR2 SASEGT. CDR3 amino acids: CASSPNRGTEAFF. CDR3 bases: TGTGCCAGCAGTCCGAACAGGGGGACTGAAGCTTTCTTT.

This clonotype was seen a single time. The chain has TRBV5-1 and TRBJ1-6; D is unclear. The CDR3 has 16 amino acids. CDR1 is SGHRS and CDR2 is YFSETQ in the germline V gene. Trimming took off 4 bases at V and 1 base at J, with 12 bases between the two ends. In nucleotides, the CDR3 is TGCGCCAGCAGCCCTGCTTCGGGATCCTATAATTCACCCCTCCACTTT. Translation gives CASSPASGSYNSPLHF. Supplemented by reference TRBV5-1 and TRBJ1-6, the full variable domain reads KAGVTQTPRYLIKTRGQQVTLSCSPISGHRSVSWYQQTPGQGLQFLFEYFSETQRNKGNFPGRFSGRQFSNSRSEMNVSTLELGDSALYLCASSPASGSYNSPLHFGNGTRLTVT.

This clonotype has just a few counts. The gene calls are TRBV9 and TRBJ2-7, with no clear D. V lost 4 bases and J lost 5, with 16 bases in between. This CDR3 spans 14 amino acids. Germline-derived CDR1 and CDR2 are SGDLS and YYNGEE. The CDR3 region has the DNA TGTGCCAGCAGCCCCATGTGGGGAAACCACGAGCAGTACTTC. The encoded protein is CASSPMWGNHEQYF.

The V and J genes are TRBV29-1 and TRBJ2-7, with D hard to call. The germline V gene encodes CDR1 SQVTM and CDR2 ANQGSEA. The CDR3 is 11 residues long. Deletions cut 7 bases from V and 0 bases from J, with 7 bases between. The CDR3 here is CSGMSSYEQYF. CDR3 DNA sequence: TGCAGCGGGATGTCCTCCTACGAGCAGTACTTC.

The V gene is TRBV5-1, the J gene TRBJ1-6; TRBD1 aligns across 7 bases. The junction had 9 bases not matched to a gene; V was cut back by 5 bases and J by 7 bases. The CDR3 loop spans 15 amino acids. Per the germline V gene, CDR1 is SGHRS and CDR2 is YFSETQ. CDR3 DNA: TGCGCCAGCAGTCTCCCCCGGGACAGAAATTCACCCCTCCACTTT. Its protein is CASSLPRDRNSPLHF.

The chain uses TRBV5-1 and TRBJ1-1; TRBD1 aligns across 9 bases. This CDR3 contains 18 residues. The germline gives CDR1 SGHRS, CDR2 YFSETQ. Germline trimming cut 0 bases from V and 1 base from J; bases unmatched to any gene: 10. CDR3 loop: CASSLAPGQGPSNTEAFF. The CDR3 DNA follows: TGCGCCAGCAGCTTGGCCCCCGGACAGGGGCCTTCGAACACTGAAGCTTTCTTT.

Only a few counts were recorded for this clonotype. CDR3 sequence reads: CASSLIQGADTEAFF. The CDR3 region has the DNA TGTGCCAGCAGCTTAATCCAGGGGGCGGACACTGAAGCTTTCTTT. The V gene is TRBV11-2, the J gene TRBJ1-1; 8 bases are a match to TRBD1. Germline loops: CDR1 SGHAT, CDR2 FQNNGV. The CDR3 contains 15 residues. The ends lost 2 bases at V and 3 bases at J; junction bases unmatched: 5. Complete variable domain (other parts from reference TRBV11-2 and TRBJ1-1): EAGVAQSPRYKIIEKRQSVAFWCNPISGHATLYWYQQILGQGPKLLIQFQNNGVVDDSQLPKDRFSAERLKGVDSTLKIQPAKLEDSAVYLCASSLIQGADTEAFFGQGTRLTVV.

The chain uses TRBV2 and TRBJ1-6, with unresolved D. The CDR3 has 16 amino acids. Trimming took off 8 bases at V and 7 bases at J, with 21 bases between the two ends. Germline V lookup: CDR1 SNHLY, CDR2 FYNNEI. CDR3 nucleotide sequence: TGTGCCAGCGGTGCAGGAGGCGGGATACTAAATTCACCCCTCCACTTT. This translates into CASGAGGGILNSPLHF.

The rearrangement uses TRBV6-2 or TRBV6-3 and TRBJ2-1; 9 positions agree with TRBD1. The CDR3 is 17 residues long. J lost 1 base, V lost 3 bases, and 7 bases had no gene match. Germline V gene data show CDR1 as MNHEY and CDR2 as SVGEGT. The DNA for the CDR3 is TGTGCCAGCAGTTATTCCCGGGACAGGGTATCCTACAATGAGCAGTTCTTC. This encodes CASSYSRDRVSYNEQFF.

The rearrangement joins TRBV4-3 to TRBJ2-7; D is perhaps TRBD1 (6 bases). Germline assignment: CDR1 LGHNA and CDR2 YSLEER. This CDR3 is built from 15 residues. The germline V and J ends were trimmed by 5 bases and 0 bases, with 14 bases remaining between them. Here the CDR3 DNA reads TGCGCCAGCAGCACCTGGACAGCGCACTCCTACGAGCAGTACTTC. Translating gives CASSTWTAHSYEQYF.

CDR3 sequence reads: CASLREGGVEAFF. In nucleotides, the CDR3 is TGTGCCAGCCTTCGAGAGGGGGGCGTTGAAGCTTTCTTT. The chain couples TRBV6-1 to TRBJ1-1, with a possible D match to TRBD1 (6 bases). V was shortened by 8 bases and J by 7 bases, with 17 bases between the two germline ends. The CDR3 contains 13 residues. Germline lookup yields CDR1 MNHNS and CDR2 SASEGT.

In this sample, this clonotype turned up a few times. The chain employs TRBV4-2 and TRBJ2-5; D remains unclear. The V and J ends lost 1 base and 5 bases respectively, with 11 bases between them. The V gene's germline CDR1 is LGHNA and CDR2 YNFKEQ. CDR3 size: 14 residues. The CDR3, as DNA: TGTGCCAGCAGCCAAGTAGGTGGCCGGGAGACCCAGTACTTC. As protein: CASSQVGGRETQYF.

The CDR3 bases are TGTGCCAGCAGCCAAGAGAGGAGGGCCGGGGAGCTGTTTTTT. Translating it yields CASSQERRAGELFF. This sequence joins TRBV4-2 and TRBJ2-2; D may be TRBD2 (6 bases). The germline CDR1 and CDR2 sequences are LGHNA and YNFKEQ. This CDR3 is 14 amino acids long. The V end lost 0 bases, the J end lost 6 bases, and 8 bases lay between the germline ends.

This chain joins TRBV7-8 and TRBJ2-1, with no clear D. Germline V gives CDR1 SGHVS, CDR2 FQNEAQ. This CDR3 region has 14 residues. V was shortened by 5 bases and J by 5 bases, with 13 bases between the two germline ends. CDR3: CASSLPGIDNEQFF. CDR3 coding DNA: TGTGCCAGCAGCCTACCTGGGATCGACAATGAGCAGTTCTTC.

The rearrangement uses TRBV6-1 and TRBJ2-1, with 7 bases fitting TRBD1. The CDR3 has 13 amino acids. Trimming took 4 bases from V and 9 from J; bases not matched to a gene: 6. Looked up from germline, CDR1 is MNHNS and CDR2 is SASEGT. CDR3 nucleotide sequence: TGTGCCAGCAGTGCAACAGGGGTAGGTGAGCAGTTCTTC. Protein sequence: CASSATGVGEQFF.

This clonotype came up a few times. The V call is TRBV20-1, the J call TRBJ2-7; 9 nucleotides align to TRBD1. V shed 0 bases, J shed 7 bases, and the junction held 7 bases outside the gene matches. The CDR3 extends over 14 amino acids. Germline V gene sequence: CDR1 DFQATT, CDR2 SNEGSKA (reference sequence). The CDR3 bases are TGCAGTGCTAGAGATATGGGGACAGGGAGGGAGCAGTACTTC. This codes for CSARDMGTGREQYF.

CDR3 nucleotide sequence: TGTGCCAGCAGCCTTAGGAGGGCCAAAAACATTCAGTACTTC. Protein product: CASSLRRAKNIQYF. V is TRBV28 and J is TRBJ2-4; D is perhaps TRBD2 (5 bases). The germline V gene has CDR1 MDHEN and CDR2 SYDVKM. Trimming took off 6 bases at V and 1 base at J, with 10 bases between the two ends. CDR3 length equals 14 residues.